The 16 T cell receptor beta chains presented below share a single source sample, sequenced in a study of T cells in Graves' hyperthyroidism and ophthalmopathy. TCR beta CDR3 sequences were amplified from RNA transcripts. The HTBI primer set drove a first-round RT-PCR of the TCR CDR3. MiXCR, applied by TCRdb to the multiplex PCR reads, yields one record per CDR3 protein. The data contain around 580,000 distinct CDR3 sequences, approximately 15% of them seen just once; the ten biggest clones take up 15% to 20%. Sequencing was performed on blood. The receptors shown here come from a woman younger than 30 with Graves' hyperthyroidism.

This clonotype was observed at least ten times. This rearrangement joins TRBV2 to TRBJ1-4; TRBD1 is a possible D gene (5 bases). Germline loops: CDR1 SNHLY, CDR2 FYNNEI. The V and J ends lost 7 bases and 4 bases respectively, with 13 bases between them. The CDR3 covers 14 residues. CDR3 DNA: TGTGCCAGCACCAAACGGGGCAATAATGAAAAACTGTTTTTT. Translating gives CASTKRGNNEKLFF. Based on the CDR3 plus reference TRBV2 and TRBJ1-4, the full variable domain is EPEVTQTPSHQVTQMGQEVILRCVPISNHLYFYWYRQILGQKVEFLVSFYNNEISEKSEIFDDQFSVERPDGSNFTLKIRSTKLEDSAMYFCASTKRGNNEKLFFGSGTQLSVL.

V is TRBV6-1 and J is TRBJ2-5; D not certain. V lost 6 bases to trimming and J lost 3 bases, with 5 bases between them. The CDR3 loop spans 11 amino acids. Germline CDR1 MNHNS, CDR2 SASEGT. In DNA form, the CDR3 reads TGTGCCAGCAGAAGGAAAGAGACCCAGTACTTC. Translated: CASRRKETQYF.

The chain combines TRBV29-1 with TRBJ2-7, with D perhaps matching TRBD1 (5 bases). This CDR3 has 16 residues. The germline V gene has CDR1 SQVTM and CDR2 ANQGSEA. Deletions cut 2 bases from V and 0 bases from J, with 17 bases between. The chain's CDR3 is CSVETDSLASSYEQYF. CDR3 sequence (DNA): TGCAGCGTTGAAACCGACAGTCTTGCCAGCTCCTACGAGCAGTACTTC.

This clonotype occurred a few times. The V and J genes are TRBV6-1 and TRBJ2-1, with a tentative D call TRBD2 (6 bases). CDR3 length: 12 residues. Deletions cut 6 bases from V and 9 bases from J, with 12 bases between. Looked up from germline, CDR1 is MNHNS and CDR2 is SASEGT. CDR3 DNA: TGTGCCAGCAGAGTTAAGGGAGGTGAGCAGTTCTTC. This encodes CASRVKGGEQFF.

This clonotype was counted ten times or more. The V and J genes are TRBV7-8 and TRBJ2-1; 8 nucleotides match TRBD2. This CDR3 has 14 amino acids. V lost 9 bases and J lost 8; bases outside the gene matches: 12. Germline loops: CDR1 SGHVS, CDR2 FQNEAQ. This CDR3 reads CASPTGSGVDEQFF. The CDR3 region has the DNA TGTGCCAGTCCTACTGGTAGCGGGGTAGATGAGCAGTTCTTC.

In this sample, this clonotype turned up many times. V usage is TRBV20-1 and J usage is TRBJ2-7, with D hard to call. Per germline, CDR1 DFQATT and CDR2 SNEGSKA (reference sequence). The CDR3 has 14 residues. V dropped 0 bases and J dropped 2 bases, with 11 bases sitting between them. The CDR3 is CSARDGDNPYEQYF. The DNA of the CDR3 is TGCAGTGCTAGAGATGGCGACAACCCCTACGAGCAGTACTTC.

This clonotype came up many times. CDR3 amino acids: CASSSTGTGAYEQYF. The CDR3 nucleotides are TGCGCCAGCAGCTCAACCGGGACAGGAGCCTACGAGCAGTACTTC. The chain has TRBV5-1 and TRBJ2-7; 8 positions match TRBD1. After removal of 3 bases from V and 2 bases from J, the junction contained 7 bases not matched to a gene. Germline V gene lookup returns CDR1 SGHRS and CDR2 YFSETQ. The CDR3 is made up of 15 amino acids.

This clonotype was picked up a small number of times. CDR3 bases: TGTGCCAGCAGCTTGCCATACAAAGAGACCCAGTACTTC. It specifies CASSLPYKETQYF. The rearrangement uses TRBV5-6 and TRBJ2-5; D gene ambiguous. Germline CDR1 reads SGHDT; CDR2 reads YYEEEE. The V and J ends lost 1 base and 3 bases respectively, with 7 bases between them. The CDR3 length is 13 residues.

In its sample, this clonotype was seen many times. The rearrangement links TRBV2 to TRBJ1-1; TRBD1 might be the D (6 bases). The V end was cut by 3 bases, the J end by 8 bases, with 22 bases between. CDR1 is SNHLY, CDR2 FYNNEI, per germline. There are 16 residues in the CDR3. The DNA for the CDR3 is TGTGCCAGCAGTGAGCACAGGAACGGGGGGCGCTCCGAAGCTTTCTTT. Translated, it gives CASSEHRNGGRSEAFF.

This chain's CDR3 is CATSDLRPGSPLHF. The CDR3 nucleotides read TGTGCCACCAGTGATCTGCGACCGGGTTCACCCCTCCACTTT. The rearrangement links TRBV24-1 to TRBJ1-6; D gene ambiguous. Deletions cut 3 bases from V and 9 bases from J, with 11 bases between. CDR3 length: 14 amino acids. Per the germline V gene, CDR1 is KGHDR and CDR2 is SFDVKD.

This clonotype was seen a handful of times. J is TRBJ2-5 and V is TRBV20-1, with 14 positions matching TRBD2. This CDR3 region has 14 residues. The germline V gene has CDR1 DFQATT and CDR2 SNEGSKA (reference sequence). Unmatched junction bases numbered 8, after V lost 0 bases and J lost 14 bases. This chain's CDR3 is CSARDFRGLAGEYF. Written as DNA, the CDR3 is TGCAGTGCTAGAGATTTCCGGGGACTAGCGGGGGAATACTTC.

This clonotype occurred many times. The chain has TRBV20-1 and TRBJ1-1; unclear D gene. CDR3 length: 13 residues. Between the trimmed V and J ends, which lost 1 base and 0 bases, there was a span of 6 bases. CDR1 and CDR2 from the germline V gene are DFQATT and SNEGSKA (reference sequence). CDR3 loop: CSARASMNTEAFF. CDR3 nucleotide sequence: TGCAGTGCTAGAGCGTCAATGAACACTGAAGCTTTCTTT.

This sequence joins TRBV4-1 and TRBJ1-5; the D gene is possibly TRBD1 (5 bases). The CDR3 has 16 residues. CDR1 and CDR2 from the germline V gene are MGHRA and YSYEKL. The germline V and J ends were trimmed by 0 bases and 4 bases, with 13 bases remaining between them. DNA for the CDR3: TGCGCCAGCAGCCAAGAGTGGGGCAAACAGAATCAGCCCCAGCATTTT. Residues: CASSQEWGKQNQPQHF.

The rearrangement links TRBV24-1 to TRBJ2-3, with TRBD1 as a possible D gene (5 bases). Germline V gene sequence: CDR1 KGHDR, CDR2 SFDVKD. The CDR3 is 18 residues long. V was trimmed by 4 bases and J by 5 bases, leaving 24 bases between them. The DNA of the CDR3 is TGTGCCACCAGTGAGCCCCCTATGACAGCACACACCGGAGATACGCAGTATTTT. This translates into CATSEPPMTAHTGDTQYF.

In its sample, this clonotype was seen many times. This chain uses TRBV20-1 with TRBJ2-1; tentatively, D is TRBD1 (7 bases). Germline lookup yields CDR1 DFQATT and CDR2 SNEGSKA (reference sequence). Deletions cut 6 bases from V and 3 bases from J, with 15 bases between. This CDR3 has 14 amino acids. The CDR3 loop is CSAEGGQNYNEQFF. The CDR3 nucleotides read TGCAGTGCGGAGGGGGGACAGAACTACAATGAGCAGTTCTTC.

This clonotype was detected only a few times. The gene calls are TRBV15 and TRBJ2-7; 7 nucleotides match TRBD1. This CDR3 has 14 residues. Germline loops: CDR1 LNHNV, CDR2 YYDKDF (reference sequence). V trimming: 2 bases; J trimming: 2 bases; junction bases outside the gene matches: 3. The CDR3 reads CATSRMTGPYEQYF. Here the CDR3 DNA reads TGTGCCACCAGCAGAATGACAGGGCCCTACGAGCAGTACTTC. Drawing the rest from reference TRBV15 and TRBJ2-7, the complete variable domain is DAMVIQNPRYQVTQFGKPVTLSCSQTLNHNVMYWYQQKSSQAPKLLFHYYDKDFNNEADTPDNFQSRRPNTSFCFLDIRSPGLGDTAMYLCATSRMTGPYEQYFGPGTRLTVT.